The 22 T cell receptor beta chains in this list originate from one sample, sequenced in a study of blood T cell repertoires in COVID-19. Clones were read by immunoSEQ multiplex PCR, and TCRdb kept only the in-frame ones, dropping some. Among about 210,000 clones listed, roughly 89% were seen once. The sample comprised PBMCs or T cells enriched from blood (not recorded which). Receptors originate from a young man with acute COVID-19.

This chain uses TRBV6-1 with TRBJ2-2; tentatively, D is TRBD2 (6 bases). V was cut by 4 bases and J by 2 bases, with 14 bases left in between. The CDR3 has 16 amino acids. Germline V gene sequence: CDR1 MNHNS, CDR2 SASEGT. The CDR3 DNA sequence: TGTGCCAGCAGTGGCAGGCTTAGCGGTAACACCGGGGAGCTGTTTTTT. This translates into CASSGRLSGNTGELFF.

The chain uses TRBV6-5 and TRBJ2-2; 7 bases fit TRBD2. CDR1 and CDR2 from the germline V gene are MNHEY and SVGAGI. The CDR3 extends over 14 amino acids. V lost 4 bases to trimming and J lost 5 bases; unmatched junction nucleotides: 4. This CDR3 is CASSSLADTGELFF. CDR3 nucleotides: TGTGCCAGCAGTTCCCTAGCGGATACCGGGGAGCTGTTTTTT.

This chain links TRBV11-3 with TRBJ2-3; weak D call: TRBD2 (6 bases). V lost 8 bases and J lost 2, with 14 bases in between. CDR3 length: 14 residues. Germline V gene sequence: CDR1 SGHNT, CDR2 YENEEA. The CDR3 nucleotides are TGTGCCAGCCGGCTTGGCGGGGACACAGATACGCAGTATTTT. It yields the protein CASRLGGDTDTQYF.

This clone came up once. The V gene is TRBV7-9, the J gene TRBJ1-1; D uncertain. The CDR3 covers 12 residues. Germline CDR1 reads SEHNR; CDR2 reads FQNEAQ (reference sequence). Trimming removed 1 base from V and 5 bases from J, with 5 bases in between. The CDR3 is CASSLEATEAFF. In DNA, the CDR3 is TGTGCCAGCAGCTTAGAAGCGACTGAAGCTTTCTTT.

V gene TRBV7-9 combines with J gene TRBJ1-4, with 9 bases that match TRBD1. V dropped 4 bases and J dropped 10; count of bases not matched to a gene: 10. Germline V gene sequence: CDR1 SEHNR, CDR2 FQNEAQ (reference sequence). This CDR3 spans 15 amino acids. CDR3 sequence (DNA): TGTGCCAGCAGCTCCGGTCCGCGGGGACAGGGAAAACTGTTTTTT. Its protein product is CASSSGPRGQGKLFF.

The chain joins TRBV29-1 to TRBJ1-5; D call uncertain. CDR1 is SQVTM, CDR2 ANQGSEA, per germline. Trimming shortened V by 4 bases and J by 4 bases, and 11 bases separated the two germline ends. This CDR3 is 13 amino acids long. Here the CDR3 DNA reads TGCAGCGTTGCGGGCGGGTCAAATCAGCCCCAGCATTTT. Residues: CSVAGGSNQPQHF.

This chain connects TRBV10-1 to TRBJ2-7; TRBD1 is a possible D gene (5 bases). Trimming pared 6 bases from V and 0 bases from J, leaving 15 bases between. The CDR3 consists of 15 residues. Per germline, CDR1 WNHNN and CDR2 SYGVQD (reference sequence). The CDR3 here is CASSEKGFDSYEQYF. CDR3 nucleotides: TGCGCCAGCAGCGAGAAGGGGTTCGACTCCTACGAGCAGTACTTC.

The chain has TRBV5-1 and TRBJ2-2; 9 bases are shared with TRBD2. This CDR3 spans 17 amino acids. CDR1 SGHRS and CDR2 YFSETQ come from the germline V gene. Trimming at V came to 4 bases and at J to 5 bases, leaving 12 bases not matched to a gene. The CDR3 DNA reads as TGCGCCAGCAGCGTCAATGGACCAGCGGGAGGTACCGGGGAGCTGTTTTTT. This encodes CASSVNGPAGGTGELFF.

This clone was found once. The V call is TRBV9, the J call TRBJ2-7; D is unclear. Trimming left V 3 bases short and J 4 bases short, with 11 bases between. CDR3 length equals 13 residues. Germline V gene sequence: CDR1 SGDLS, CDR2 YYNGEE. CDR3 sequence: CASSDRHLYEQYF. DNA of the CDR3: TGTGCCAGCAGCGACAGACACCTATACGAGCAGTACTTC.

The chain has TRBV27 and TRBJ2-1, with D tentatively TRBD2 (6 bases). The V end lost 10 bases, the J end lost 5 bases, and 15 bases lay between the germline ends. Germline values: CDR1 MNHEY, CDR2 SMNVEV (reference sequence). The CDR3 loop spans 13 amino acids. CDR3 in amino acids: CATGAGQNNEQFF. In DNA form, the CDR3 reads TGTGCCACTGGCGCGGGGCAGAACAATGAGCAGTTCTTC.

This clone was observed a few times. The chain combines TRBV7-9 with TRBJ1-1; D not certain. Per the germline V gene, CDR1 is SEHNR and CDR2 is FQNEAQ (reference sequence). Trimming pared 7 bases from V and 3 bases from J, leaving 15 bases between. The CDR3 has 14 residues. The CDR3 loop is CASTYTSRDTEAFF. The CDR3 DNA is TGTGCCAGCACCTATACATCGAGGGACACTGAAGCTTTCTTT.

The chain combines TRBV5-4 with TRBJ2-3; D is unresolved. CDR1 and CDR2 (germline): SGHNT, YYREEE (reference sequence). This CDR3 contains 12 residues. The ends were cut back, 3 bases at V and 4 bases at J, with 6 bases in the middle. The CDR3: CASSSPSDTQYF. CDR3 sequence (DNA): TGTGCCAGCAGCTCTCCCTCAGATACGCAGTATTTT. Supplemented by reference TRBV5-4 and TRBJ2-3, the full variable domain reads ETGVTQSPTHLIKTRGQQVTLRCSSQSGHNTVSWYQQALGQGPQFIFQYYREEENGRGNFPPRFSGLQFPNYSSELNVNALELDDSALYLCASSSPSDTQYFGPGTRLTVL.

This sequence joins TRBV28 and TRBJ1-3, with no clear D. V was cut by 5 bases and J by 0 bases, with 8 bases left in between. The CDR3 extends over 14 amino acids. In germline, CDR1 is MDHEN, CDR2 SYDVKM. The CDR3 region has the DNA TGTGCCAGCAGTGCGACAAACTCTGGAAACACCATATATTTT. Residues: CASSATNSGNTIYF.

This rearrangement joins TRBV28 to TRBJ2-2, with D uncertain. V was pared by 1 base and J by 1 base, with 7 bases between. This CDR3 spans 15 amino acids. Germline V CDR1 and CDR2: MDHEN, SYDVKM. In nucleotides, the CDR3 is TGTGCCAGCAGTTTATTTAGCCGGAACACCGGGGAGCTGTTTTTT. This translates into CASSLFSRNTGELFF.

V and J are TRBV7-2 and TRBJ2-1; D is possibly TRBD2 (6 bases). CDR3 length equals 14 residues. The V end was cut by 2 bases, the J end by 8 bases, with 13 bases between. Germline CDR1 reads SGHTA; CDR2 reads FQGNSA. The CDR3 nucleotides are TGTGCCAGCAGCTTACGGGACTTACCGGATGAGCAGTTCTTC. This sequence encodes CASSLRDLPDEQFF.

The V call is TRBV11-3, the J call TRBJ2-7; D is uncertain. Germline CDR1 and CDR2: SGHNT and YENEEA. The V and J ends lost 1 base and 9 bases respectively, with 10 bases between them. The CDR3 runs to 12 residues. The CDR3 DNA follows: TGTGCCAGCAGCTTAGGCCCCAGCGCGCAGTACTTC. This gives the protein CASSLGPSAQYF.

The CDR3 protein is CASSQSSETYNEQFF. The CDR3, as DNA: TGCGCCAGCAGCCAATCCAGCGAAACCTACAATGAGCAGTTCTTC. The J gene is TRBJ2-1, the V gene TRBV4-1; unclear D gene. The germline V and J ends were trimmed by 2 bases and 2 bases, with 10 bases remaining between them. The CDR3 is made up of 15 amino acids. Germline V gene sequence: CDR1 MGHRA, CDR2 YSYEKL.

The genes are TRBV28 and TRBJ1-1, with D perhaps matching TRBD1 (5 bases). V dropped 5 bases and J dropped 1 base, with 14 bases sitting between them. In germline, CDR1 is MDHEN, CDR2 SYDVKM. The CDR3 spans 15 residues. Written as DNA, the CDR3 is TGTGCCAGCAGTACTCTATCGGGGGGGAACACTGAAGCTTTCTTT. Protein sequence: CASSTLSGGNTEAFF. Full variable domain (remainder filled in from reference TRBV28 and TRBJ1-1): DVKVTQSSRYLVKRTGEKVFLECVQDMDHENMFWYRQDPGLGLRLIYFSYDVKMKEKGDIPEGYSVSREKKERFSLILESASTNQTSMYLCASSTLSGGNTEAFFGQGTRLTVV.

Concerning this clone itself: This sample also contains other DNA sequences that code for the same CDR3. The chain joins TRBV9 to TRBJ2-7; 9 bases agree with TRBD1. The CDR3 runs to 14 residues. Germline V gives CDR1 SGDLS, CDR2 YYNGEE. After removal of 2 bases from V and 2 bases from J, the junction contained 2 bases not matched to a gene. The CDR3 DNA reads as TGTGCCAGCAGCGTTGGGACAGGGCCCTACGAGCAGTACTTC. This gives the protein CASSVGTGPYEQYF.

The genes are TRBV28 and TRBJ1-2; weak D call: TRBD1 (5 bases). V dropped 3 bases and J dropped 4 bases, with 12 bases sitting between them. The CDR3 sequence is 14 residues long. CDR1 and CDR2 from the germline V gene are MDHEN and SYDVKM. CDR3 loop: CASSFGGLVYGYTF. The CDR3 DNA sequence: TGTGCCAGCAGTTTCGGGGGGTTGGTCTATGGCTACACCTTC.

The chain uses TRBV7-2 and TRBJ1-1, with D maybe TRBD1 (6 bases). The CDR3 sequence is 16 residues long. CDR1 and CDR2 (germline): SGHTA, FQGNSA. Trimming shortened V by 5 bases and J by 1 base, and 17 bases separated the two germline ends. The CDR3 DNA reads TGTGCCAGCAGCCACCCGGTGGGGGCCCCGAACACTGAAGCTTTCTTT. This encodes CASSHPVGAPNTEAFF.

The DNA of the CDR3 is TGTGCCAGCACTGCTACCGGGACAGGGGGCAAGAATGAGCAGTTCTTC. This translates into CASTATGTGGKNEQFF. J is TRBJ2-1 and V is TRBV2, with 12 positions matching TRBD1. From germline, CDR1 is SNHLY and CDR2 FYNNEI. V shed 7 bases and J 7 bases; nucleotides not matched to a gene: 11. The CDR3 has 16 amino acids.